This is a list of T cell receptor beta chains from one sample in a study of lymphopenia after photon versus proton radiotherapy. TCRdb keeps only in-frame clones here, not all; method: immunoSEQ multiplex PCR. The sample gives around 63,000 clones, over 80% of which show up once; more than 10% is in the top ten. The sample here was peripheral blood, taken from a patient treated with proton-based radiotherapy. These receptor sequences come from a man older than 75 with esophageal cancer. The CDR3 runs from the conserved cysteine through the conserved F or W. The D gene is left open where the match is weak. For some rows the clone size is stated as once, few or many, or as a class when expanded; others skip it.

TGTGCCAGTAGGGGCAGTGGCACAGATACGCAGTATTTT | CASRGSGTDTQYF | TRBJ2-3 | . | TRBV19 | .
TGTGCCTGGACCAGGGGGCTTTCACCCCTCCACTTT | CAWTRGLSPLHF | TRBJ1-6 | . | TRBV30 | TRBD1
TGCGCCAGCAGCTCCGGGTCGGTGGCGGGAGGGCCTTTGGTAGTCGGAGGAAATGAGCAGTTCTTC | CASSSGSVAGGPLVVGGNEQFF | TRBJ2-1 | . | TRBV5-1 | TRBD2
TGCGCCAGCAGCTCCCTGGGAGCGGGAGGGTTCACAGATACGCAGTATTTT | CASSSLGAGGFTDTQYF | TRBJ2-3 | . | TRBV5-1 | TRBD2
TGTGCCAGCAGCTTATCATACGGGGTCAGCTCCTACGAGCAGTACTTC | CASSLSYGVSSYEQYF | TRBJ2-7 | . | TRBV7-2 | .
TGTGCCAGCAGCGTAGACGGCAGGGGGCCCAATCAGCCCCAGCATTTT | CASSVDGRGPNQPQHF | TRBJ1-5 | . | TRBV9 | TRBD1
TGCGCCAGCAGCTTCTCAGGGACGAACACCGGGGAGCTGTTTTTT | CASSFSGTNTGELFF | TRBJ2-2 | . | TRBV5-1 | .
TGTGCCAGTAGTCGGGACGGGAACTATGGCTACACCTTC | CASSRDGNYGYTF | TRBJ1-2 | . | TRBV19 | .
TGTGCCAGCAGTTACGAAGTTGACGAGCAGTACTTC | CASSYEVDEQYF | TRBJ2-7 | . | TRBV6-6 | .
TGTGCCAGCAGCTTAGATTTTTCTTCCGAGCAGTACTTC | CASSLDFSSEQYF | TRBJ2-7 | once | TRBV7-9 | .
TGTGCCAGTAGTGGGCCCCCAGGGACTACCTTTACCTATGGCTACACCTTC | CASSGPPGTTFTYGYTF | TRBJ1-2 | . | TRBV19 | .
TGCGCCAGCAGCCAAGATTTGGAGGGGAGCGGAAACACCATATATTTT | CASSQDLEGSGNTIYF | TRBJ1-3 | . | TRBV4-3 | .
TGTGCCAGCAGCTTAGAGGACGGGAGGGCGGAGGAGACCCAGTACTTC | CASSLEDGRAEETQYF | TRBJ2-5 | . | TRBV7-2 | TRBD2
TGCGCCAGCAGCCAAGAAACCACTTACTACGAGCAGTACTTC | CASSQETTYYEQYF | TRBJ2-7 | once | TRBV4-3 | .
TGTGCCAGCAGCTGGGACAGGTTGAACACTGAAGCTTTCTTT | CASSWDRLNTEAFF | TRBJ1-1 | . | TRBV7-9 | TRBD1
TGTGCCAGTAGCAAACGAGATACGCAGTATTTT | CASSKRDTQYF | TRBJ2-3 | . | TRBV19 | .
TGCGCCAGCAGCCAAGATGCCGGGAGGGTCGCCTACAATGAGCAGTTCTTC | CASSQDAGRVAYNEQFF | TRBJ2-1 | . | TRBV4-1 | TRBD2
TGTGCCAGCAGCCCGAGGGAGGGGGGGTACAATGAGCAGTTCTTC | CASSPREGGYNEQFF | TRBJ2-1 | . | TRBV4-2 | .
TGTGCTAGTGGTAAGGAGGCTGGGTTGGCGGGAAACTCCTACAATGAGCAGTTCTTC | CASGKEAGLAGNSYNEQFF | TRBJ2-1 | . | TRBV12-5 | .
TGCGCCAGCAGCCAAGACCGGGGGATCAATGAGCAGTTCTTC | CASSQDRGINEQFF | TRBJ2-1 | . | TRBV4-3 | .
TGTGCCAGCTCACCAGCGGCGACGGGGATCGATACAGATACGCAGTATTTT | CASSPAATGIDTDTQYF | TRBJ2-3 | . | TRBV18 | .
TGCGCCAGCAGCCAAGGCAGCCTAGCGGGAGCCACAGATACGCAGTATTTT | CASSQGSLAGATDTQYF | TRBJ2-3 | . | TRBV4-1 | TRBD2
TGCGCCAGCAGCTCACAGGGGGCAAGTTCACCCCTCCACTTT | CASSSQGASSPLHF | TRBJ1-6 | . | TRBV5-1 | TRBD1
TGTGCCAGCAGCGAAGGGACAGGGGGTGGCTACGAGCAGTACTTC | CASSEGTGGGYEQYF | TRBJ2-7 | . | TRBV9 | TRBD1
TGTGCCAGCAGGCGGGTCTTACACTCCTACGAGCAGTACTTC | CASRRVLHSYEQYF | TRBJ2-7 | . | TRBV27 | .
TGTGCCAGCAGCCACACCCATGAGGGGGGCACTGAAGCTTTCTTT | CASSHTHEGGTEAFF | TRBJ1-1 | . | TRBV13 | .
TGTGCCAGCAGCCAGACGGCCAATTTGAGGGAGCAGTACTTC | CASSQTANLREQYF | TRBJ2-7 | . | TRBV7-2 | .
TGTGCCAGCAGTTACTCGAAACGGAATCAGCCCCAGCATTTT | CASSYSKRNQPQHF | TRBJ1-5 | . | TRBV6-5 | .
TGTGCCAGTACCCCGACAGGGTGGCAGCCCCAGCATTTT | CASTPTGWQPQHF | TRBJ1-5 | few | TRBV19 | TRBD1
TGTGCCTGGAGTCACAGGGTCGCCTACGAGCAGTACTTC | CAWSHRVAYEQYF | TRBJ2-7 | . | TRBV30 | .
TGTGCCAGCAGTCACCGGGACAGCAATCAGCCCCAGCATTTT | CASSHRDSNQPQHF | TRBJ1-5 | once | TRBV27 | .
TGTGCCTGTGTATCGGGACAGGGGGACGAGCAGTACTTC | CACVSGQGDEQYF | TRBJ2-7 | . | TRBV30 | TRBD1
TGCGCCAGCAGCTTGGGTCAGAATAACCAGCAGTACTTC | CASSLGQNNQQYF | TRBJ2-7 | . | TRBV5-1 | .
TGTGCCATCCTACTAGCGGGAACCTACAATGAGCAGTTCTTC | CAILLAGTYNEQFF | TRBJ2-1 | . | TRBV10-3 | TRBD2
TGTGCCACCAGCAGAGACCGGACAGCGAACTATGGCTACACCTTC | CATSRDRTANYGYTF | TRBJ1-2 | . | TRBV15 | .
TGTGCCAGCAGTGCTCCAGGGGGCAGGTCTGGAAACACCATATATTTT | CASSAPGGRSGNTIYF | TRBJ1-3 | . | TRBV6-1 | TRBD1
TGTGCCATCAGTGAAACTAGCGGGGAGCTCGATACGCAGTATTTT | CAISETSGELDTQYF | TRBJ2-3 | . | TRBV10-3 | TRBD2
TGTGCCAGCTCACCAGGGACAGGGACTGGGGTGGACGCTTTCTTT | CASSPGTGTGVDAFF | TRBJ1-1 | . | TRBV18 | TRBD1
TGTGCCATCAGTGGGGACAGTTATCAGCCCCAGCATTTT | CAISGDSYQPQHF | TRBJ1-5 | few | TRBV10-3 | TRBD1
TGTGCCAGCAGTGACACTGAAGCTTTCTTT | CASSDTEAFF | TRBJ1-1 | . | TRBV6-1 | .
TGTGCCAGCAGCTTGGACGGCGGGAGGGCCCGGCGGCAGTACTTC | CASSLDGGRARRQYF | TRBJ2-7 | . | TRBV4-2 | TRBD2
TGTGCCAGCAGCTTTGCGGTATCCGGAAACACCATATATTTT | CASSFAVSGNTIYF | TRBJ1-3 | . | TRBV7-2 | .
TGTGCCAGCAGCCGCCATTACAGGTACGAGCAGTACTTC | CASSRHYRYEQYF | TRBJ2-7 | . | TRBV7-2 | .
TGTGCCAGCAGCCAGACAACAGGGGCTGGAAACACCATATATTTT | CASSQTTGAGNTIYF | TRBJ1-3 | . | TRBV16 | TRBD1